Listed here is a single T cell receptor (beta chain). Other DNA sequences of this sample code for an identical CDR3. This specimen comes from a study of OX40 agonist ivuxolimab in advanced cancers. Data came from immunoSEQ multiplex PCR; TCRdb stores just in-frame clones and leaves some out. In the table there are over 40,000 clones, approximately 91% of which are singletons. This TCR was recovered from an adult with an advanced solid tumor such as melanoma, head and neck, liver or kidney cancer. The input for sequencing was CD4+ or CD8+ T cells sorted from blood, taken in a trial of the OX40 agonist ivuxolimab.

In DNA form, the CDR3 reads TGTGCCAGCAGTGAAGTCGGGACGGGGACTGAAGCTTTCTTT. Amino acids: CASSEVGTGTEAFF. This chain links TRBV25-1 with TRBJ1-1; possibly TRBD1 for D (5 bases). The ends were cut back, 2 bases at V and 5 bases at J, with 12 bases in the middle. CDR3 length: 14 residues. Germline assignment: CDR1 MGHDK and CDR2 SYGVNS.